This TCR beta chain was documented in a study of graft-versus-host responses after intestinal transplantation. Generated by immunoSEQ multiplex PCR, the TCRdb table keeps only in-frame clones and is missing some. Counted here are 8,500 to 14,000 clones, roughly three quarters occurring once; the ten biggest clones make up less than 12%. Tissue processing of the graft released intraepithelial and lamina propria lymphocytes from it. V was pared by 6 bases and J by 0 bases, with 9 bases between. This CDR3 has 14 residues. Per the germline V gene, CDR1 is LNHDA and CDR2 is SQIVND (reference sequence). This chain uses TRBV19 with TRBJ1-5, with D uncertain. The TCR was taken from a human patient who received an intestinal transplant, so some T cells may come from the graft donor. Sequencing used ileum tissue, obtained 23 days after intestinal transplant. CDR3 coding DNA: TGTGCCAGTAGGACAAAATATAGCAATCAGCCCCAGCATTTT. Protein sequence: CASRTKYSNQPQHF. The whole variable domain, filled in from reference TRBV19 and TRBJ1-5, reads DGGITQSPKYLFRKEGQNVTLSCEQNLNHDAMYWYRQDPGQGLRLIYYSQIVNDFQKGDIAEGYSVSREKKESFPLTVTSAQKNPTAFYLCASRTKYSNQPQHFGDGTRLSIL.